The entry below gives a single TCR beta chain sequence along with its context. Its antigen is currently unknown. This sample is part of a study of STAT5B mutations in CD4+ large granular lymphocyte leukemia. For the study at large: Healthy donors showed HLA-associated enrichment of the CDR3 'QG' motif.

Study-level results: Top patient clones used TRBV06 genes more often: 8/27 versus 2/35 in controls.

V gave up 4 bases and J gave up 1 base; unmatched junction bases: 5. Looked up from germline, CDR1 is SGHTA and CDR2 is FQGNSA. The CDR3 has 15 residues. Clones were sequenced by immunoSEQ multiplex PCR, and TCRdb holds only the in-frame ones, with some missing. The repertoire holds roughly 32,000 clones, with 76% as singletons. The receptor's source is a human donor in good health. The specimen sequenced was CD4+ T cells from blood buffy coats. The rearrangement uses TRBV7-2 and TRBJ2-3, with TRBD1 matching over 7 bases. The CDR3 bases are TGTGCCAGCAGCTCCAGACAGGGTGGCACAGATACGCAGTATTTT. Its translation is CASSSRQGGTDTQYF.